This T cell receptor (beta chain) was identified during a study of T-cell reconstitution after alpha-beta-depleted transplantation in children. The TCRbeta library incorporated unique molecular identifiers. TCRdb re-analysed the PCR reads in MiXCR, keeping a single row per CDR3 protein. The profile covers some 600,000 distinct CDR3 sequences, with approximately 15% appearing a single time and approximately 1% taken by the ten largest. The sequence came from a human donor who donated a stem cell graft to a child with acute myeloid leukemia. The sample here was PBMCs from the stem cell graft donor, taken from the stem cell graft.

CDR3 in DNA: TGTGCCAGCAGCTCCCTGTCGGGGGGCCACTACGAGCAGTACGTC. It encodes CASSSLSGGHYEQYV. The chain links TRBV7-9 to TRBJ2-7, with D possibly matching TRBD2 (7 bases). The CDR3 runs 15 residues. Germline values: CDR1 SEHNR, CDR2 FQNEAQ (reference sequence). V lost 4 bases to trimming and J lost 3 bases, with 16 bases between them.